This T cell receptor (beta chain) was observed in a study of control samples from healthy donors and cancer patients. Using immunoSEQ multiplex PCR, the repertoire was profiled, and TCRdb retains in-frame clones only, with some absent. The profile shows about 160,000 clones, approximately 94% of them singletons. Germline V gene data show CDR1 as MGHRA and CDR2 as YSYEKL. This CDR3 is 13 amino acids long. V dropped 8 bases and J dropped 10; count of bases not matched to a gene: 5. This TCR was recovered from a man aged 60 to 75 with colorectal cancer. The sample consisted of PBMCs. The chain has TRBV4-1 and TRBJ1-6, with 10 positions matching TRBD1. The CDR3 is CASSGTGASPLHF. As DNA, the CDR3 is TGCGCCAGCTCTGGGACAGGGGCCTCACCCCTCCACTTT.